One sample yielded the 6 T cell receptor beta chains listed below, sequenced in a study of T cell responses to AZD1222 COVID-19 vaccine. Assay used: immunoSEQ multiplex PCR; TCRdb lists only in-frame clones, some missing. Found here are some 110,000 clones, approximately 86% of them singletons; the top ten hold around 3.3%. This material consisted of peripheral blood, taken 28 days after the second dose of the MenACWY control vaccine. The receptors stem from an adult who received the MenACWY meningococcal vaccine as a control.

Only one count was recorded for this clone. The chain couples TRBV6-5 to TRBJ2-7; tentatively, D is TRBD1 (5 bases). V lost 5 bases, J lost 3 bases, and 14 bases lay in between. Germline CDR1 reads MNHEY; CDR2 reads SVGAGI. This CDR3 is built from 14 residues. CDR3 residues: CASSRVKGIYEQYF. CDR3 DNA: TGTGCCAGCAGTCGAGTCAAGGGGATCTACGAGCAGTACTTC.

The chain recombines TRBV6-6 with TRBJ1-1; possibly TRBD1 for D (6 bases). V lost 9 bases to trimming and J lost 10 bases, with 21 bases between them. The CDR3 covers 13 residues. Per the germline V gene, CDR1 is MNHNY and CDR2 is SVGAGI (reference sequence). The CDR3 bases are TGTGCCAGTATACAGGACAGTTCGGTGGCAGCTTTCTTT. Translation gives CASIQDSSVAAFF.

The chain is built from TRBV28 and TRBJ1-2; maybe TRBD1 (5 bases). CDR3 length: 14 amino acids. V dropped 5 bases and J dropped 0 bases, with 10 bases sitting between them. CDR1 MDHEN and CDR2 SYDVKM come from the germline V gene. In nucleotides, the CDR3 is TGTGCCAGCAGTGGGACCGGGGCTAACTATGGCTACACCTTC. Amino acid sequence: CASSGTGANYGYTF.

The V gene is TRBV28, the J gene TRBJ1-6, with 8 bases matching TRBD1. CDR1 MDHEN and CDR2 SYDVKM come from the germline V gene. Losses at the gene ends were 4 bases for V and 9 bases for J; bases not matched to a gene: 11. The CDR3 spans 16 residues. CDR3 coding DNA: TGTGCCAGCAGTTCTCCAGGGGGCAGGGTGGGTTCACCCCTCCACTTT. Translated, it gives CASSSPGGRVGSPLHF.

The chain has TRBV10-3 and TRBJ2-1, with 10 positions matching TRBD1. V was clipped by 7 bases and J by 9 bases; unmatched bases: 6. CDR3 size: 13 residues. Looked up from germline, CDR1 is ENHRY and CDR2 is SYGVKD. CDR3 in DNA: TGTGCCATCACCGGGACAGGGGAATTTGAGCAGTTCTTC. Translation gives CAITGTGEFEQFF.

The chain carries TRBV11-2 and TRBJ1-2; a weak D match, TRBD1 (5 bases). The CDR3 covers 13 residues. Trimming removed 5 bases at V and 2 bases at J, with 9 bases between. Germline V lookup: CDR1 SGHAT, CDR2 FQNNGV. CDR3 amino acids: CASSLRANYGYTF. The CDR3 DNA reads as TGTGCCAGCAGCCTCAGGGCCAACTATGGCTACACCTTC.